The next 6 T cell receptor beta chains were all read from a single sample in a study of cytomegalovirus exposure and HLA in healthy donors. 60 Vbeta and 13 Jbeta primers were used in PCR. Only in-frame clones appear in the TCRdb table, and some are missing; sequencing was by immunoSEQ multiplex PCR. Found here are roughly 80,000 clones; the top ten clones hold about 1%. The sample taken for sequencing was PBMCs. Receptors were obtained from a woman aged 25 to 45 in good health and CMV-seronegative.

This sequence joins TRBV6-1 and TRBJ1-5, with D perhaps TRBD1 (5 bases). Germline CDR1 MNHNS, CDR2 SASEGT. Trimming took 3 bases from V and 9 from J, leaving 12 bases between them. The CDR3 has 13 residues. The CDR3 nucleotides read TGTGCCAGCAGTGATGAAAGGGGCTGGCCCCAGCATTTT. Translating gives CASSDERGWPQHF.

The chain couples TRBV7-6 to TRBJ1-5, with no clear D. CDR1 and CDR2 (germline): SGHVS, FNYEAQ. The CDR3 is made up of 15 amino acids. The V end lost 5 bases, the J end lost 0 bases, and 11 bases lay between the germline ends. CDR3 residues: CASSPGSGSNQPQHF. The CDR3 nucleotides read TGTGCCAGCAGCCCTGGGTCGGGTAGCAATCAGCCCCAGCATTTT.

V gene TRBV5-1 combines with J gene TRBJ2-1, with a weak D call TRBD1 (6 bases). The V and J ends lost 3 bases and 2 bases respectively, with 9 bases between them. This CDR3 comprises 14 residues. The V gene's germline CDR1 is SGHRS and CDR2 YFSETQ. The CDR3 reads CASSWDNTYNEQFF. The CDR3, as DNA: TGCGCCAGCAGCTGGGACAACACCTACAATGAGCAGTTCTTC.

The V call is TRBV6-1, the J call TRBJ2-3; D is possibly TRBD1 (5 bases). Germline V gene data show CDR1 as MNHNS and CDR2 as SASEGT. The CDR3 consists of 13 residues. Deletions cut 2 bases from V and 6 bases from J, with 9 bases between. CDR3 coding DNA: TGTGCCAGCAGTGAACAGGGTCAGGATACGCAGTATTTT. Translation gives CASSEQGQDTQYF.

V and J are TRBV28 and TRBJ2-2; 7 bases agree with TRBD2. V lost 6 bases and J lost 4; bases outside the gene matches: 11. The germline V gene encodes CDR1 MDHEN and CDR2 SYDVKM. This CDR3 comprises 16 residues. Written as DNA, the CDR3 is TGTGCCAGCAGGGGGGGGAGCAGGCTTGGCACCGGGGAGCTGTTTTTT. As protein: CASRGGSRLGTGELFF.

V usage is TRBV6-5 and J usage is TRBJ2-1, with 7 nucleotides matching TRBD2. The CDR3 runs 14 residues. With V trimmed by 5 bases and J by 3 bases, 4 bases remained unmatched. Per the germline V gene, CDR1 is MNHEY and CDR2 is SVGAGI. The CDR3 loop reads CASSRLAGYNEQFF. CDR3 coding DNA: TGTGCCAGCAGTCGACTAGCTGGCTACAATGAGCAGTTCTTC.